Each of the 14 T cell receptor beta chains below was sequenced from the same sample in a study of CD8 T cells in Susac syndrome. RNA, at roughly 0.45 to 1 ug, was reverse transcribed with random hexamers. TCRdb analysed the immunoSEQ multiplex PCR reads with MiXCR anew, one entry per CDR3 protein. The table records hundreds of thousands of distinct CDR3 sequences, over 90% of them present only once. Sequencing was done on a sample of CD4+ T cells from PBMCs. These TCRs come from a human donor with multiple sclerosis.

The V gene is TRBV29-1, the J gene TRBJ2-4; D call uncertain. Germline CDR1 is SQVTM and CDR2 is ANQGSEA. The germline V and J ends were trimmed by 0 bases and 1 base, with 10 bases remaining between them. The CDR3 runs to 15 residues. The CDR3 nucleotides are TGCAGCGTTGAAGATCAGGCACCGGCCAAAAACATTCAGTACTTC. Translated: CSVEDQAPAKNIQYF.

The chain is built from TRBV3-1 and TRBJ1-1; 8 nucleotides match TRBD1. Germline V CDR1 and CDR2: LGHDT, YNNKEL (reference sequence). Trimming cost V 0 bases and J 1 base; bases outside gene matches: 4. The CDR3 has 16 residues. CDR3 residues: CASSQDPGTGNTEAFF. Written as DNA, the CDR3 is TGTGCCAGCAGCCAAGACCCTGGGACAGGGAACACTGAAGCTTTCTTT. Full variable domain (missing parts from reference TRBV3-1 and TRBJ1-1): DTAVSQTPKYLVTQMGNDKSIKCEQNLGHDTMYWYKQDSKKFLKIMFSYNNKELIINETVPNRFSPKSPDKAHLNLHINSLELGDSAVYFCASSQDPGTGNTEAFFGQGTRLTVV.

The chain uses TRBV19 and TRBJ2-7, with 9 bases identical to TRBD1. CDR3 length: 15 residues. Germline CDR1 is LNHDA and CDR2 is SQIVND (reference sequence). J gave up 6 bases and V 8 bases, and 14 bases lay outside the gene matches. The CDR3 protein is CASCPVGQGLSEQYF. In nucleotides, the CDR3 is TGTGCCAGTTGCCCGGTGGGACAGGGTTTGTCCGAGCAGTACTTC.

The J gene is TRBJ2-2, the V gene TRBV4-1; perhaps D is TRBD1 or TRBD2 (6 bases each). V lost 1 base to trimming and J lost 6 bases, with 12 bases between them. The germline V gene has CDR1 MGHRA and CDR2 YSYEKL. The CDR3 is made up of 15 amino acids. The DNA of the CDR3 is TGCGCCAGCAGCCAAGCCGTCGGGGGCCCCGGGGAGCTGTTTTTT. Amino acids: CASSQAVGGPGELFF.

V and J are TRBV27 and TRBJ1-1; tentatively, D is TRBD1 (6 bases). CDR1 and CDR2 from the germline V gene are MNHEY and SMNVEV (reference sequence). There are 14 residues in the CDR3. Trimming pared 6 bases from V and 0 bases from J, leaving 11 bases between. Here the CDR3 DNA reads TGTGCCAGCAGCCGGACAGTTATGAACACTGAAGCTTTCTTT. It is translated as CASSRTVMNTEAFF.

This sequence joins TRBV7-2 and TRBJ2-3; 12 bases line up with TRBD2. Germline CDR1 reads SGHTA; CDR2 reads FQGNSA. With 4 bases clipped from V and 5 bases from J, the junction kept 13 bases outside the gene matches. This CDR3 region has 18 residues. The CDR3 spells CASSSRLTSGGEGDTQYF. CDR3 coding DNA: TGTGCCAGCAGCTCCCGCTTGACTAGCGGGGGAGAGGGAGATACGCAGTATTTT. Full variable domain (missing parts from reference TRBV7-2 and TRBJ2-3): GAGVSQSPSNKVTEKGKDVELRCDPISGHTALYWYRQSLGQGLEFLIYFQGNSAPDKSGLPSDRFSAERTGGSVSTLTIQRTQQEDSAVYLCASSSRLTSGGEGDTQYFGPGTRLTVL.

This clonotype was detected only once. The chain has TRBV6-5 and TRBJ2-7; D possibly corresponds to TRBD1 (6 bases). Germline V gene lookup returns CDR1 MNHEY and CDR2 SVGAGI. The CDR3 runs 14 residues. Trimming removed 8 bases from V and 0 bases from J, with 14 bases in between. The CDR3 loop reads CASRLTDSSYEQYF. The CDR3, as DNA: TGTGCCAGCCGTCTGACGGACAGCTCCTACGAGCAGTACTTC.

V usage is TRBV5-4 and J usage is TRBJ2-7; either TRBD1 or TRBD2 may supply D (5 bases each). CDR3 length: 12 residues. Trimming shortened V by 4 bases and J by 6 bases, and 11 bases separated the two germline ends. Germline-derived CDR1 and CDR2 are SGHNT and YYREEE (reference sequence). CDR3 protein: CASSGRESEQYV. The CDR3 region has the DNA TGTGCCAGCAGCGGCAGGGAGAGCGAGCAGTACGTC.

CDR3 amino acids: CASSQTDRGSPLHF. The CDR3 DNA follows: TGCGCCAGCAGCCAAACCGACAGAGGGTCACCCCTCCACTTT. V is TRBV4-1 and J is TRBJ1-6; D is perhaps TRBD1 (5 bases). Trimming took off 2 bases at V and 10 bases at J, with 12 bases between the two ends. This CDR3 region has 14 residues. Germline V gene lookup returns CDR1 MGHRA and CDR2 YSYEKL.

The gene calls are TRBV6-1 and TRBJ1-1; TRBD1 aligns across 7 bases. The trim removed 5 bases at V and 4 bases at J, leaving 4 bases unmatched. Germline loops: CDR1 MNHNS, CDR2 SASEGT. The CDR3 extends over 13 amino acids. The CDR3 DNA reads TGTGCCAGCAGTCCTGACAGGGTCACTGAAGCTTTCTTT. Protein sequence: CASSPDRVTEAFF.

The CDR3: CASSQDDRGTEAFF. CDR3 in DNA: TGTGCCAGCAGCCAAGATGACAGGGGGACTGAAGCTTTCTTT. The chain uses TRBV3-1 and TRBJ1-1, with TRBD1 identical over 9 bases. Losses at the gene ends were 0 bases for V and 5 bases for J; bases not matched to a gene: 1. Per germline, CDR1 LGHDT and CDR2 YNNKEL (reference sequence). CDR3 length equals 14 residues. Looking up the rest from reference TRBV3-1 and TRBJ1-1 gives the full variable domain: DTAVSQTPKYLVTQMGNDKSIKCEQNLGHDTMYWYKQDSKKFLKIMFSYNNKELIINETVPNRFSPKSPDKAHLNLHINSLELGDSAVYFCASSQDDRGTEAFFGQGTRLTVV.

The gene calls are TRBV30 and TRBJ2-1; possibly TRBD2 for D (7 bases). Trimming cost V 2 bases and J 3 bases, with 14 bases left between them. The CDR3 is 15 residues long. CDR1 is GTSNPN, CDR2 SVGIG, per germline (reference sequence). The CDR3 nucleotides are TGTGCCTGGAGTTTCGTGGGGGGGCTCTACAATGAGCAGTTCTTC. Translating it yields CAWSFVGGLYNEQFF.

CDR3 region: CASSPGTGGVGETQYF. CDR3 coding DNA: TGTGCCAGCAGCCCTGGGACAGGGGGCGTCGGAGAGACCCAGTACTTC. The V and J genes are TRBV3-1 and TRBJ2-5, with 12 bases that match TRBD1. The CDR3 is 16 amino acids. J lost 4 bases, V lost 4 bases, and 7 bases had no gene match. From germline, CDR1 is LGHDT and CDR2 YNNKEL (reference sequence).

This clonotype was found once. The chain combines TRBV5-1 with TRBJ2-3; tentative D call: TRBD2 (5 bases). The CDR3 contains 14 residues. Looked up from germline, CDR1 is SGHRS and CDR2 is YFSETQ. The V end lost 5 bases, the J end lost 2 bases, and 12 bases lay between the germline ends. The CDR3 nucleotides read TGCGCCAGCAGGCTCGGAGGTTACACAGATACGCAGTATTTT. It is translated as CASRLGGYTDTQYF.